The clone carrying this TCR beta chain occurred once. This sample was included in a study of blood T cells in healthy people across ages. Study-wide background: Per every two T cells, about one barcoded beta molecule was captured by template switching.

A sample-barcoded 5' primer and a J-beta primer mix were used in a second PCR of about 7 to 12 cycles. Every cDNA molecule carried a tag from a template-switch adaptor bearing 12 random nucleotides. TCRdb analysed the 5' RACE reads with MiXCR anew, one entry per CDR3 protein. The sample records 600,000 to 800,000 distinct CDR3 sequences, around 50% being singletons. CDR1 is DFQATT, CDR2 SNEGSKA, per germline (reference sequence). V lost 3 bases and J 0 bases, leaving 12 bases between the germline ends. The CDR3 is 15 residues long. The donors, healthy Caucasians from Russia, were aged roughly 6 to 100. Isolation per sample recovered at least 7 million PBMCs.

Input material: blood. The V call is TRBV20-1, the J call TRBJ2-1, with unresolved D. The receptor comes from a woman of 80 years or more in good health. DNA of the CDR3: TGCAGTGCTAGGACTTCCTTAAGCTCCTACAATGAGCAGTTCTTC. Translated: CSARTSLSSYNEQFF.